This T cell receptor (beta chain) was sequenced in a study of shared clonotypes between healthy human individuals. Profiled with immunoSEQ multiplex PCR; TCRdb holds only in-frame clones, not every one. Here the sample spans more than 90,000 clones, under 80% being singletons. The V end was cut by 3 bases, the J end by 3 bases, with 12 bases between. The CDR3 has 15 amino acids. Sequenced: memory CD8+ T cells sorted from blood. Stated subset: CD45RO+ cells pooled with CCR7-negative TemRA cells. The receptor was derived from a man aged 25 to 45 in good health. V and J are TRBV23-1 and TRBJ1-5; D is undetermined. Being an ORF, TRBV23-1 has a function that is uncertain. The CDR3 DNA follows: TGCGCCAGCAGTCAGGCCAGCCTTTACAATCAGCCCCAGCATTTT. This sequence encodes CASSQASLYNQPQHF.